This TCR beta chain originates from a study of T cells expressing NK-cell markers. Germline assignment: CDR1 MGHDK and CDR2 SYGVNS. CDR3 length: 14 residues. TCRdb re-called the 5' RACE reads and shows each CDR3 protein once, DNA omitted. The table gives about 460,000 distinct CDR3 sequences; the top ten clones make up almost 1.5% of it. The chain has TRBV25-1 and TRBJ2-7; without DNA, the TCRdb call of TRBD1 cannot be checked. The clonotype was recovered from a woman aged 45-59 years in good health. Material for sequencing was blood T cells: a sorted CD56 or NKG2C T cell subset, CD4+ or CD8+ T cells, or bulk PBMC T cells (not recorded which). CDR3 loop: CASSEPGQGFEQYF.